Listed below are T cell receptor beta chains from one sample, sequenced in a study of blood T cell repertoires in COVID-19. Sequencing was performed with immunoSEQ multiplex PCR; in TCRdb, only in-frame clones are kept and a portion is missing. The data show about 380,000 clones, more than 75% seen once. Sequences were obtained from PBMCs or T cells enriched from blood (not recorded which). The receptors originated from a man aged 30-40 years who had recovered from COVID-19. CDR3s include the opening cysteine and the closing phenylalanine or tryptophan. A D gene is named only where the DNA matches it firmly. Some rows have no size entry. The others give once, few or many, or a class for an expanded clone.

>-|TRBJ2-7|TRBV9|-
CASSVAVGVSSYEQYF
TGTGCCAGCAGCGTAGCTGTAGGGGTCAGCTCCTACGAGCAGTACTTC
>TRBD2|TRBJ2-2|TRBV10-1|-
CASSDPGGTSTGELFF
TGCGCCAGCAGTGATCCGGGAGGGACGAGCACCGGGGAGCTGTTTTTT
>-|TRBJ1-1|TRBV5-1|-
CASSLNRKDTEAFF
TGCGCCAGCAGCTTGAACAGAAAAGACACTGAAGCTTTCTTT
>-|TRBJ2-1|TRBV7-8|-
CASSPGSGAYNEQFF
TGTGCCAGCAGCCCTGGCTCAGGGGCCTACAATGAGCAGTTCTTC
>-|TRBJ2-1|TRBV9|-
CASSVGVHNEQFF
TGTGCCAGCAGCGTAGGAGTCCATAATGAGCAGTTCTTC
>-|TRBJ1-1|TRBV12-3/TRBV12-4|-
CASKQVGTEAFF
TGTGCCAGCAAGCAGGTTGGGACTGAAGCTTTCTTT
>TRBD1|TRBJ2-7|TRBV3-1/TRBV3-2|once
CASSQEGQGVFYEQYF
TGTGCCAGCAGCCAAGAGGGACAGGGGGTTTTCTACGAGCAGTACTTC
>TRBD1|TRBJ1-1|TRBV10-3|few
CAISSGTEGTEAFF
TGTGCCATCAGCTCCGGGACAGAGGGAACTGAAGCTTTCTTT
>TRBD2|TRBJ2-1|TRBV9|-
CASSVELGGYEQFF
TGTGCCAGCAGCGTAGAGCTGGGGGGGTATGAGCAGTTCTTC
>-|TRBJ1-4|TRBV7-9|once
CASRLTGRETNEKLFF
TGTGCCAGCAGGCTCACGGGCCGGGAAACTAATGAAAAACTGTTTTTT
>-|TRBJ1-5|TRBV3-1/TRBV3-2|-
CASSRGSGNQPQHF
TGTGCCAGCAGCAGGGGGTCAGGAAATCAGCCCCAGCATTTT
>-|TRBJ1-5|TRBV12-3/TRBV12-4|-
CASSFSEYQPQHF
TGTGCCAGCAGTTTTTCCGAGTATCAGCCCCAGCATTTT
>TRBD1|TRBJ1-1|TRBV3-1/TRBV3-2|once
CASSQTGSTEAFF
TGTGCCAGCAGCCAGACAGGGAGCACTGAAGCTTTCTTT
>-|TRBJ1-6|TRBV6-6|-
CASKAQGVGNSPLHF
TGTGCCAGCAAAGCACAGGGAGTGGGAAATTCACCCCTCCACTTT
>-|TRBJ1-5|TRBV6-5|-
CASSSVPSSNQPQHF
TGTGCCAGCAGTTCGGTCCCCTCTAGCAATCAGCCCCAGCATTTT
>-|TRBJ2-6|TRBV3-1/TRBV3-2|once
CASSGISGASSGANVLTF
TGTGCCAGCAGCGGAATCTCGGGAGCTAGCTCTGGGGCCAACGTCCTGACTTTC
>TRBD2|TRBJ2-5|TRBV6-5|-
CALGVAGGVQETQYF
TGTGCTCTCGGGGTAGCGGGGGGCGTCCAAGAGACCCAGTACTTC
>-|TRBJ2-1|TRBV14|-
CASSLLRTGNEQFF
TGTGCCAGCAGCCTCCTGAGGACGGGGAATGAGCAGTTCTTC
>TRBD1|TRBJ2-3|TRBV9|-
CASSLEMGPDSTGDTDTQYF
TGTGCCAGCAGCCTCGAAATGGGTCCGGATTCGACAGGGGACACAGATACGCAGTATTTT
>-|TRBJ1-5|TRBV30|-
CAWSGESNQPQHF
TGTGCCTGGAGTGGGGAGAGCAATCAGCCCCAGCATTTT
>-|TRBJ1-5|TRBV6-5|-
CASTQGRHNQPQHF
TGTGCCAGCACCCAGGGGCGACACAATCAGCCCCAGCATTTT
>TRBD1|TRBJ2-5|TRBV4-3|-
CASNQDRGGETQYF
TGCGCCAGCAACCAAGACAGGGGTGGAGAGACCCAGTACTTC
>-|TRBJ1-2|TRBV27|few
CASSLRGDGYTF
TGTGCCAGCAGTTTACGGGGAGATGGCTACACCTTC
>TRBD1|TRBJ2-7|TRBV5-4|-
CASSSTQGTYEQYF
TGTGCCAGCAGCTCCACACAGGGGACCTACGAGCAGTACTTC
>TRBD1|TRBJ1-2|TRBV15|-
CATSRDSGTANYGYTF
TGTGCCACCAGCAGAGATTCAGGGACAGCTAACTATGGCTACACCTTC
>-|TRBJ2-5|TRBV6-2/TRBV6-3|once
CASSVPHPSGETQYF
TGTGCCAGCAGTGTCCCTCATCCGTCAGGGGAGACCCAGTACTTC
>TRBD1|TRBJ1-1|TRBV12-3/TRBV12-4|once
CASSRGPGTEAFF
TGTGCCAGCTCGAGGGGGCCGGGCACTGAAGCTTTCTTT
>-|TRBJ1-2|TRBV5-1|-
CASSVGLLNYGYTF
TGCGCCAGCAGCGTGGGACTGCTTAACTATGGCTACACCTTC
>-|TRBJ2-5|TRBV18|-
CASSPGAQETQYF
TGTGCCAGCTCACCGGGGGCTCAAGAGACCCAGTACTTC
>TRBD1|TRBJ1-2|TRBV7-9|once
CASNTGAVGYTF
TGTGCCAGCAACACAGGGGCCGTTGGCTACACCTTC
>-|TRBJ2-7|TRBV3-1/TRBV3-2|-
CASSQDPRVYEQYF
TGTGCCAGCAGCCAAGATCCACGGGTCTACGAGCAGTACTTC
>-|TRBJ1-5|TRBV5-6|-
CASSLDRHSNQPQHF
TGTGCCAGCAGCTTGGACAGGCATAGCAATCAGCCCCAGCATTTT
>TRBD2|TRBJ2-3|TRBV5-6|-
CASSSLLAGDADTQYF
TGTGCCAGCAGCTCCCTCCTAGCGGGGGATGCAGATACGCAGTATTTT
>-|TRBJ2-7|TRBV6-2/TRBV6-3|-
CASSYSWGQGGYEQYF
TGTGCCAGCAGTTACTCCTGGGGGCAGGGTGGCTACGAGCAGTACTTC
>TRBD1|TRBJ1-1|TRBV11-2|-
CASGTGTGTFGNTEAFF
TGTGCCAGCGGGACCGGGACAGGGACTTTTGGGAACACTGAAGCTTTCTTT
>-|TRBJ2-7|TRBV20-1|-
CSASQAYEQYF
TGCAGTGCTAGCCAGGCCTACGAGCAGTACTTC
>-|TRBJ1-1|TRBV4-1|-
CASSQDRANTEAFF
TGCGCCAGCAGCCAAGACAGGGCGAACACTGAAGCTTTCTTT
>TRBD2|TRBJ2-2|TRBV10-3|-
CAINQGTSGYTGELFF
TGTGCCATCAACCAAGGGACTAGCGGTTACACCGGGGAGCTGTTTTTT
>TRBD1|TRBJ1-5|TRBV20-1|few
CSASPGGSNQPQHF
TGCAGTGCTAGTCCAGGGGGAAGCAATCAGCCCCAGCATTTT
>-|TRBJ1-1|TRBV12-3/TRBV12-4|-
CASTWQGIAEAFF
TGTGCCAGCACCTGGCAGGGGATTGCTGAAGCTTTCTTT
>-|TRBJ2-1|TRBV6-5|-
CASSYANRVNNEQFF
TGTGCCAGCAGTTACGCCAACAGGGTCAACAATGAGCAGTTCTTC
>TRBD2|TRBJ2-7|TRBV29-1|once
CSVDAAGGYEQYF
TGCAGCGTTGACGCAGCGGGGGGCTACGAGCAGTACTTC
>TRBD1|TRBJ2-3|TRBV18|-
CASSTTGATDTQYF
TGTGCCAGCTCAACGACAGGGGCCACAGATACGCAGTATTTT
>-|TRBJ1-1|TRBV9|-
CASSDRTNTEAFF
TGTGCCAGCAGCGATAGGACAAACACTGAAGCTTTCTTT
>TRBD2|TRBJ2-7|TRBV28|-
CASSLRSGGLYEQYF
TGTGCCAGCAGTTTACGGAGCGGGGGACTCTACGAGCAGTACTTC
>TRBD1|TRBJ1-6|TRBV24-1|-
CATSDFGQGRRPLHF
TGTGCCACCAGTGATTTCGGACAGGGGAGGCGCCCCCTCCACTTT
>-|TRBJ1-2|TRBV6-5|-
CASSSYEGYTF
TGTGCCAGCAGTTCCTATGAGGGCTACACCTTC
>TRBD1|TRBJ1-1|TRBV6-9|-
CASMRGPGETEAFF
TGTGCCAGCATGAGGGGGCCAGGGGAAACTGAAGCTTTCTTT
>TRBD1|TRBJ1-1|TRBV2|-
CASRKLTGMGTEAFF
TGTGCCAGCAGAAAACTGACAGGGATGGGCACTGAAGCTTTCTTT
>TRBD1|TRBJ1-4|TRBV27|-
CASSFGTGSSRELFF
TGTGCCAGCAGTTTTGGGACAGGGTCCTCGAGGGAACTGTTTTTT
>TRBD1|TRBJ1-1|TRBV5-1|-
CASSFLQGAGNTEAFF
TGCGCCAGCAGCTTTTTACAGGGGGCAGGGAACACTGAAGCTTTCTTT
>TRBD2|TRBJ2-7|TRBV14|-
CASSWTSGSYEQYF
TGTGCCAGCAGCTGGACTAGCGGGTCCTACGAGCAGTACTTC
>-|TRBJ1-1|TRBV2|few
CASKGHNTEAFF
TGTGCCAGCAAGGGACATAACACTGAAGCTTTCTTT
>TRBD1|TRBJ2-1|TRBV27|-
CASSPSGQAFNEQFF
TGTGCCAGCAGTCCGTCGGGACAGGCATTCAATGAGCAGTTCTTC
>-|TRBJ2-7|TRBV19|-
CASREGREQYF
TGTGCCAGTAGGGAGGGTCGCGAGCAGTACTTC